This T cell receptor (beta chain) was documented in a study of blood T cells in healthy people across ages. Study conclusions and caveats: The CMV status of each donor remained undetermined, and this could have confounded shifts in expanded clonotypes. It was held that diversity estimates obtained from one million T cells represented underestimates. Researchers report that TCR beta diversity correlated strongly with naive T cell percentage.

V lost 6 bases and J lost 8; bases outside the gene matches: 12. The CDR3 totals 15 residues. Germline V gene sequence: CDR1 SEHNR, CDR2 FQNEAQ (reference sequence). Points on this clonotype: Antigen unknown.

Primed by a sample-barcoded 5' primer and a J-beta primer mix, a second PCR proceeded for 7 to 11 cycles. Template switching added a 12-random-nucleotide identifier to every cDNA molecule. MiXCR, applied by TCRdb to the 5' RACE reads, yields one record per CDR3 protein. The table has hundreds of thousands of distinct CDR3 sequences, about half seen once. This chain links TRBV7-9 with TRBJ1-4; 7 bases agree with TRBD1. This sequence was found in an elderly man in good health. Source material: blood. The CDR3 protein is CASSLSQGKREKLFF. For the CDR3, the DNA is TGTGCCAGCAGTTTATCACAGGGGAAGAGGGAAAAACTGTTTTTT.